The sample holds many counts of the clone carrying this T cell receptor beta chain. In the original workflow: Estimation of nucleated cell counts relied on the amplification of reference gene primers. The method was immunoSEQ multiplex PCR; TCRdb's version includes in-frame clones alone and lacks a portion of them. The V and J calls and clone size come from that table; D and trimming were worked out from the DNA. Seen here are about 130,000 clones, approximately 81% observed once, and the top ten hold roughly 5%. The record originates from a study of blood T cell repertoires in COVID-19. Across the study: Whether acute or convalescent, the COVID-19 samples came from the United States, Italy and Spain. PBMCs, B-cell-depleted T cells, or T cells provided the cDNA or gDNA that made up the material.

Germline V gene data show CDR1 as SGHDN and CDR2 as FVKESK. This CDR3 spans 16 amino acids. The V gene end was trimmed by 4 bases and the J gene end by 4 bases; junction bases not matched to a gene: 7. V usage is TRBV14 and J usage is TRBJ2-3; 11 nucleotides align to TRBD2. The sequencing sample was made of peripheral blood. This receptor was identified in a man aged 60 to 69 with acute or convalescent COVID-19. The CDR3 here is CASSPLAGGLSDTQYF. CDR3 DNA: TGTGCCAGCAGCCCGTTAGCGGGGGGGCTGTCAGATACGCAGTATTTT.